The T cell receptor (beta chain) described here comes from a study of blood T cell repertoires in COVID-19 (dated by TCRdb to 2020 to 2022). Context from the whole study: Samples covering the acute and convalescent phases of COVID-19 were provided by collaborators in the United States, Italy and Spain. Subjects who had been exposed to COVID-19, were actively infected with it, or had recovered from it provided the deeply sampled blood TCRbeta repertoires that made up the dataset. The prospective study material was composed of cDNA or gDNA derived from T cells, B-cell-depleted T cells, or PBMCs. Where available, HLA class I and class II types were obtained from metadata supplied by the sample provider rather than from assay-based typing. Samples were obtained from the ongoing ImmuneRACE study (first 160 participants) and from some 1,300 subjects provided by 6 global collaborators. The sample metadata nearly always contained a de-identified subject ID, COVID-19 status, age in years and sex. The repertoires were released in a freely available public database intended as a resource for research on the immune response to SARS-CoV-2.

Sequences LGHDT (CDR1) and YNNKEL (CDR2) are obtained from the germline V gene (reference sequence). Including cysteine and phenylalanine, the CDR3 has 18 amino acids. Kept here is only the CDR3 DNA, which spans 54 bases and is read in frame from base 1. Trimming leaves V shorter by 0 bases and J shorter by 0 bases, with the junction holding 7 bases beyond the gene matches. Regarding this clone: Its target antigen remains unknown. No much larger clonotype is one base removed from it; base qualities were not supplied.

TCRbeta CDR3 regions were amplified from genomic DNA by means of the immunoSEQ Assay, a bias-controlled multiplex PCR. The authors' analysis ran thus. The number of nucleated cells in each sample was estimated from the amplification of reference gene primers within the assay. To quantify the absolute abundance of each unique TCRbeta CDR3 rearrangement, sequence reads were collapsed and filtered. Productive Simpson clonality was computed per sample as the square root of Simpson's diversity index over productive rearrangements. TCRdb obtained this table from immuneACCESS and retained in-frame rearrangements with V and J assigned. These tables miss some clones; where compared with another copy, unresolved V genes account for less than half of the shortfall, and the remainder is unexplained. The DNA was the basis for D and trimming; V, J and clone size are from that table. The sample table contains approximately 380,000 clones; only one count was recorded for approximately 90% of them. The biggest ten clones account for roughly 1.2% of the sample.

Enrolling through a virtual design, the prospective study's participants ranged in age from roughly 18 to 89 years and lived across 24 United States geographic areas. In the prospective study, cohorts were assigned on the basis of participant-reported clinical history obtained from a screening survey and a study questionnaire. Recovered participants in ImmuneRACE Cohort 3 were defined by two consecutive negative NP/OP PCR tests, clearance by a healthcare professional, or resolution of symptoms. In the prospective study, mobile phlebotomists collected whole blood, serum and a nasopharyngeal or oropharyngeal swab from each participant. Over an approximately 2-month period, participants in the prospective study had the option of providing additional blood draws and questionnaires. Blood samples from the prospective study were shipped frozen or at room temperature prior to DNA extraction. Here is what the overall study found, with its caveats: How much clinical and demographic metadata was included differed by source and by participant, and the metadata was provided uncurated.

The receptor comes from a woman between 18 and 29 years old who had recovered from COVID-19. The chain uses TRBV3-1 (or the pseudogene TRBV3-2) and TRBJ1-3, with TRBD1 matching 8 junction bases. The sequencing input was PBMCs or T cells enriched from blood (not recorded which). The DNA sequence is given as TGTGCCAGCAGCCAAGATTGGACAGGGTGGGACTCTGGAAACACCATATATTTT. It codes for CASSQDWTGWDSGNTIYF.